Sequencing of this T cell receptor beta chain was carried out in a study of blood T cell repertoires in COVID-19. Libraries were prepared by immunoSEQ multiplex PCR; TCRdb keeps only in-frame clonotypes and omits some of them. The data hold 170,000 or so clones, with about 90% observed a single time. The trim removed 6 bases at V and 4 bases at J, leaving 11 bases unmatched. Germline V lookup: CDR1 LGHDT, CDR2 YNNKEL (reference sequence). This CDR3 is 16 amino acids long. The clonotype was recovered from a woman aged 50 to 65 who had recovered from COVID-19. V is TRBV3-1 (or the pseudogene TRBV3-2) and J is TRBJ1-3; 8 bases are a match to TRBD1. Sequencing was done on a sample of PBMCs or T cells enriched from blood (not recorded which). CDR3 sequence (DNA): TGTGCCAGCAGTCGCCCCGGCAGGGGGCAAGGAAACACCATATATTTT. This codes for CASSRPGRGQGNTIYF.